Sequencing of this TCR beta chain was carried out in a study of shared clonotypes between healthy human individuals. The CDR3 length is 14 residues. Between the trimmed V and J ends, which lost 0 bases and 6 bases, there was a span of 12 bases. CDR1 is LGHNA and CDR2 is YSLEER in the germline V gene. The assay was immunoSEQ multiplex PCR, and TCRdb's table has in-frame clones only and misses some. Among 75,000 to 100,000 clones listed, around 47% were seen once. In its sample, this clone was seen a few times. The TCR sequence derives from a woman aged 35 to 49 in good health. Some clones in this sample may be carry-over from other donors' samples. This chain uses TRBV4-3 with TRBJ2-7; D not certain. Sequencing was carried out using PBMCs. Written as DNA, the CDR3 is TGCGCCAGCAGCCAAGAGGGGTGGCAGAGCGAGCAGTACTTC. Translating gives CASSQEGWQSEQYF.